The sequence of this T cell receptor (beta chain) was determined in a study of radiotherapy plus CTLA-4 blockade in lung cancer. Clones were read by immunoSEQ multiplex PCR, and TCRdb kept only the in-frame ones, dropping some. This repertoire shows 35,000 or so clones, more than 80% found once; its top ten account for about 5.8%. In chemo-refractory metastatic non-small-cell lung cancer, patients got ipilimumab CTLA-4 blockade together with focal radiation. CDR3 length: 14 residues. V lost 2 bases, J lost 3 bases, and 9 bases lay in between. The germline CDR1 and CDR2 sequences are SGHTA and FQGTGA.

The clonotype was recovered from a human donor with non-small cell lung cancer who had stable disease on radiotherapy plus ipilimumab. The gene calls are TRBV7-3 and TRBJ2-3; tentatively, D is TRBD1 (6 bases). The sequenced sample was peripheral blood, obtained from a patient treated with radiotherapy plus ipilimumab. The CDR3, as DNA: TGTGCCAGCAGCTTATGGGACAAAACAGATACGCAGTATTTT. This sequence encodes CASSLWDKTDTQYF. The whole variable domain, remainder taken from reference TRBV7-3 and TRBJ2-3, is GAGVSQTPSNKVTEKGKYVELRCDPISGHTALYWYRQSLGQGPEFLIYFQGTGAADDSGLPNDRFFAVRPEGSVSTLKIQRTERGDSAVYLCASSLWDKTDTQYFGPGTRLTVL.